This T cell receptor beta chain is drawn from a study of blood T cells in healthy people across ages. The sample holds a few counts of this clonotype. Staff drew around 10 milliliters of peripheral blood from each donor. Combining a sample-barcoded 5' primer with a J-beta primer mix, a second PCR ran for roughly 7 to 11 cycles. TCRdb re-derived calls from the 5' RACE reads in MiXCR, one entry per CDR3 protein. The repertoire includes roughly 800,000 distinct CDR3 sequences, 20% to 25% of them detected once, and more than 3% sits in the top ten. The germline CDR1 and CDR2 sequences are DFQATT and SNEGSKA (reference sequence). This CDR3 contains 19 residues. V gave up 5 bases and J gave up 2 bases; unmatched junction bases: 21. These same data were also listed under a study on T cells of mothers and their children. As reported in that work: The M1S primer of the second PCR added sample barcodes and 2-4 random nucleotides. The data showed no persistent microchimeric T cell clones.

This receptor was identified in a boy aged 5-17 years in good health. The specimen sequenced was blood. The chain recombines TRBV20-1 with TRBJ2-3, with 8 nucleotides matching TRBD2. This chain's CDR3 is CSAPHTGTRSSIYTDTQYF. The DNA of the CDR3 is TGCAGTGCTCCTCACACCGGGACTAGATCAAGTATATACACAGATACGCAGTATTTT.